This paragraph reports one T cell receptor (beta chain). Its cognate antigen is unknown. These data are taken from a study of CD8 T cells in ankylosing spondylitis. The study's findings and limits: Ankylosing spondylitis blood appeared to be characterized by a TCR beta motif of roughly eight highly homologous variants.

TCRdb re-called the 5' RACE reads through MiXCR, storing one row per CDR3 protein. The data contain some 840,000 distinct CDR3 sequences, 12% of them seen just once; the ten biggest clones take up approximately 0.51%. The sequenced sample consisted of blood, either unsorted or a sorted T cell fraction (not recorded which). This receptor was taken from a male donor with ankylosing spondylitis.

The CDR3 sequence is CAGQGSNTGELFF. DNA for the CDR3: TGTGCGGGACAGGGGTCGAACACCGGGGAGCTGTTTTTT. V gene TRBV2 combines with J gene TRBJ2-2; 10 bases map to TRBD1. The CDR3 extends over 13 amino acids. Germline CDR1 SNHLY, CDR2 FYNNEI. The full variable domain, rest sourced from reference TRBV2 and TRBJ2-2, is EPEVTQTPSHQVTQMGQEVILRCVPISNHLYFYWYRQILGQKVEFLVSFYNNEISEKSEIFDDQFSVERPDGSNFTLKIRSTKLEDSAMYFCAGQGSNTGELFFGEGSRLTVL.